What follows is one T cell receptor beta chain and its context. At the DNA level, this CDR3 is encoded by other sequences in the same sample as well. The data derive from a study of blood T cell repertoires in COVID-19. Original analysis: Reference gene primer amplification gave nucleated cell count estimates. Clones were sequenced by immunoSEQ multiplex PCR, and TCRdb holds only the in-frame ones, with some missing. The D gene and trimming were derived from the DNA, and the V and J assignments and clone size from that table. The table has around 270,000 clones, 75% to 95% seen once. The CDR3 consists of 12 residues. Per germline, CDR1 KGHDR and CDR2 SFDVKD. Trimming at V came to 4 bases and at J to 5 bases, leaving 0 bases not matched to a gene.

This sequence joins TRBV24-1 and TRBJ2-5, with 7 positions matching TRBD1. Sequencing was performed on peripheral blood. The sequence derives from a person under 35 with COVID-19, enrolled during active disease. The CDR3 DNA reads as TGTGCCACCAGTGAACAGGGGGAGACCCAGTACTTC. Translation gives CATSEQGETQYF.